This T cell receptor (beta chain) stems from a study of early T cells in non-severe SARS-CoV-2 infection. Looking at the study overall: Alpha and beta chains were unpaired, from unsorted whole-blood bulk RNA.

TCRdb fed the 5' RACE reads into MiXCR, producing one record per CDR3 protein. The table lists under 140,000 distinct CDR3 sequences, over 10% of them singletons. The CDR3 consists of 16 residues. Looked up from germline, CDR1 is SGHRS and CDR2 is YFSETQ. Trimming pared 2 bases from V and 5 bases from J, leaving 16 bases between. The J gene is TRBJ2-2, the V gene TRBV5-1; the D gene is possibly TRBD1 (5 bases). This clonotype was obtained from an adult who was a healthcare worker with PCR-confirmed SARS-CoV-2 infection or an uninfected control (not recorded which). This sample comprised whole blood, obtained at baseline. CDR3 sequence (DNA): TGCGCCAGCAGCTTCCCGCCAGGGTTGAGGACCGGGGAGCTGTTTTTT. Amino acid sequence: CASSFPPGLRTGELFF.